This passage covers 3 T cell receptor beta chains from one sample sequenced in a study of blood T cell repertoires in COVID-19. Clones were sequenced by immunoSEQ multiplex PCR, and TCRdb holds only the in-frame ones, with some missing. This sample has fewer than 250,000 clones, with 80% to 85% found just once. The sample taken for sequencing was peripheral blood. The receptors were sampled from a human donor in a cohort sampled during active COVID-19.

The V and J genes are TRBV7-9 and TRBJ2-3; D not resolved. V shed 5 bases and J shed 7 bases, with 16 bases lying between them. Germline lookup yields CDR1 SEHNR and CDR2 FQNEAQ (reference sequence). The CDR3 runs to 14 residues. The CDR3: CASSLGSLGYTQYF. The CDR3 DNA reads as TGTGCCAGCAGCCTCGGATCACTGGGCTATACGCAGTATTTT. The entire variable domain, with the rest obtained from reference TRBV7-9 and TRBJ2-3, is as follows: DTGVSQNPRHKITKRGQNVTFRCDPISEHNRLYWYRQTLGQGPEFLTYFQNEAQLEKSRLLSDRFSAERPKGSFSTLEIQRTEQGDSAMYLCASSLGSLGYTQYFGPGTRLTVL.

The CDR3 loop is CASSDRDRGSGNTIYF. The DNA of the CDR3 is TGTGCCAGCAGTGATAGGGACAGGGGCTCTGGAAACACCATATATTTT. The rearrangement joins TRBV2 to TRBJ1-3; 10 positions match TRBD1. The junction had 2 bases not matched to a gene; V was cut back by 3 bases and J by 0 bases. Germline-derived CDR1 and CDR2 are SNHLY and FYNNEI. The CDR3 length is 16 residues.

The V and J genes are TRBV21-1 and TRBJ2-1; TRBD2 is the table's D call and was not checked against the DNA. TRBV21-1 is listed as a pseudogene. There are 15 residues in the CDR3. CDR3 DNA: TGTGCCAGCAGCAAACTAGCGGGGGGTCGTGTCAGGCAGTTCTTC. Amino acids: CASSKLAGGRVRQFF.